This TCR beta chain was found in a study of CD8+CD57+ T cells in acquired aplastic anemia. Study background: Mean DNA quantity obtained from sorted CD4+ and CD8+ cells was about 3 ug. Where healthy donors were concerned, CD4+ cells averaged about 10 million reads.

Notes on this clonotype: What it binds is unknown.

Whole-study results and caveats: Researchers report that about 28 CD8+ CDR3 sequences appeared in both patients and controls.

The V end was cut by 5 bases, the J end by 3 bases, with 14 bases between. From germline, CDR1 is SGHAT and CDR2 FQDESV (reference sequence). The CDR3 covers 15 residues. Genomic DNA constituted the template upon which TCR beta VDJ and CDR3 profiling was performed. TCRdb recomputed calls from the reads with MiXCR, one row per CDR3 protein. This table has about 180,000 distinct CDR3 sequences, 40% to 55% appearing once. The chain couples TRBV11-1 to TRBJ2-4; no clear D gene. The clonotype was recovered from a human donor in good health. Sequenced: sorted CD4+, CD8+, or CD8+CD57+ T cells (not recorded which) from PBMCs. The CDR3 region has the DNA TGTGCCAGCAGCCCCAACGTGACCATCAAAAACATTCAGTACTTC. Encoded protein: CASSPNVTIKNIQYF.